Below are 12 T cell receptor beta chains sequenced from a single sample in a study of shared clonotypes between healthy human individuals. Assay: immunoSEQ multiplex PCR; the TCRdb copy retains only in-frame clones and omits some. Here the sample spans 1,400,000 or so clones, just under 99% being singletons. The source material was naive CD4+ T cells sorted from blood. Stated subset: CD45RA+ positively selected. The receptors originated from a man aged 30 to 39 in good health.

The chain couples TRBV19 to TRBJ1-2; 12 bases match TRBD1. Germline V CDR1 and CDR2: LNHDA, SQIVND (reference sequence). The CDR3 is made up of 14 amino acids. With 10 bases clipped from V and 4 bases from J, the junction kept 7 bases outside the gene matches. This CDR3 reads CATSGDRGLYGYTF. CDR3 nucleotide sequence: TGTGCCACTAGCGGGGACAGGGGGCTCTATGGCTACACCTTC.

The V and J genes are TRBV5-4 and TRBJ2-3, with D possibly TRBD1 on 6 matching bases. The V and J ends lost 7 bases and 0 bases respectively, with 15 bases between them. Germline V CDR1 and CDR2: SGHNT, YYREEE (reference sequence). The CDR3 loop spans 15 amino acids. DNA of the CDR3: TGTGCCAGCGGGCCGACAGGATTTAGCACAGATACGCAGTATTTT. It translates to CASGPTGFSTDTQYF. Filled out from reference TRBV5-4 and TRBJ2-3, the complete variable domain reads ETGVTQSPTHLIKTRGQQVTLRCSSQSGHNTVSWYQQALGQGPQFIFQYYREEENGRGNFPPRFSGLQFPNYSSELNVNALELDDSALYLCASGPTGFSTDTQYFGPGTRLTVL.

This chain connects TRBV6-1 to TRBJ2-7; the match to TRBD1 covers 9 bases. The CDR3 contains 14 residues. V was clipped by 6 bases and J by 3 bases; unmatched bases: 6. Germline values: CDR1 MNHNS, CDR2 SASEGT. The CDR3 sequence is CASSLGQGNYEQYF. The CDR3 DNA sequence: TGTGCCAGCAGCCTGGGACAGGGCAACTACGAGCAGTACTTC.

The chain employs TRBV9 and TRBJ2-3; TRBD2 matches at 11 bases. The V and J ends lost 1 base and 2 bases, in that order; junction bases with no gene match: 15. Germline values: CDR1 SGDLS, CDR2 YYNGEE. The CDR3 runs to 20 residues. Here the CDR3 DNA reads TGTGCCAGCAGCGTACTAGCTAGCGGGAGGTTGGGTCTTTCCACAGATACGCAGTATTTT. Its protein product is CASSVLASGRLGLSTDTQYF. Supplemented by reference TRBV9 and TRBJ2-3, the full variable domain reads DSGVTQTPKHLITATGQRVTLRCSPRSGDLSVYWYQQSLDQGLQFLIQYYNGEERAKGNILERFSAQQFPDLHSELNLSSLELGDSALYFCASSVLASGRLGLSTDTQYFGPGTRLTVL.

V gene TRBV12-5 combines with J gene TRBJ2-3; D possibly uses TRBD1 or TRBD2 (5 bases each). Germline values: CDR1 LGHNT, CDR2 FRNRAP. The CDR3 length is 14 residues. V was trimmed by 2 bases and J by 4 bases, leaving 10 bases between them. CDR3 loop: CASGLSGTADTQYF. The CDR3 DNA reads TGTGCTAGTGGTTTGTCGGGGACGGCAGATACGCAGTATTTT.

Note on this clone: The same CDR3 arises from other DNA sequences in this sample as well. J is TRBJ1-2 and V is TRBV5-1; 8 nucleotides match TRBD1. CDR1 SGHRS and CDR2 YFSETQ come from the germline V gene. This CDR3 is built from 14 residues. Trimming cost V 0 bases and J 5 bases; bases outside gene matches: 3. CDR3 protein: CASSLAGTGYGYTF. The CDR3, as DNA: TGCGCCAGCAGCTTGGCCGGGACAGGATATGGCTACACCTTC.

This clone was recorded only once. This chain joins TRBV2 and TRBJ2-7; 7 bases match TRBD1. The CDR3 contains 12 residues. Germline V gives CDR1 SNHLY, CDR2 FYNNEI. The V gene end was trimmed by 6 bases and the J gene end by 3 bases; junction bases not matched to a gene: 2. This CDR3 is CASRTGRYEQYF. Written as DNA, the CDR3 is TGTGCCAGCAGGACAGGGCGCTACGAGCAGTACTTC.

In DNA, the CDR3 is TGCGCCAGCAGCTTCGGAGACAGGCAGGGAGAGCCCCAGCATTTT. It translates to CASSFGDRQGEPQHF. The chain uses TRBV5-1 and TRBJ1-5; D perhaps matches TRBD1 (6 bases). Trimming cost V 2 bases and J 8 bases, with 17 bases left between them. The CDR3 has 15 amino acids. Germline V CDR1 and CDR2: SGHRS, YFSETQ.

The chain joins TRBV14 to TRBJ2-3; 8 nucleotides line up with TRBD1. CDR1 and CDR2 (germline): SGHDN, FVKESK. The length of the CDR3 is 16 residues. V was pared by 2 bases and J by 0 bases, with 4 bases of the junction left unmatched. This CDR3 reads CASSQIQGGSTDTQYF. CDR3 in DNA: TGTGCCAGCAGCCAAATACAGGGGGGAAGCACAGATACGCAGTATTTT. Full variable domain (remainder filled in from reference TRBV14 and TRBJ2-3): EAGVTQFPSHSVIEKGQTVTLRCDPISGHDNLYWYRRVMGKEIKFLLHFVKESKQDESGMPNNRFLAERTGGTYSTLKVQPAELEDSGVYFCASSQIQGGSTDTQYFGPGTRLTVL.

The rearrangement uses TRBV6-5 and TRBJ2-7; 8 bases are a match to TRBD1. Germline CDR1 reads MNHEY; CDR2 reads SVGAGI. This CDR3 has 12 residues. V shed 8 bases and J 4 bases; nucleotides not matched to a gene: 4. This CDR3 is CASRDRRYEQYF. As DNA, the CDR3 is TGTGCCAGCCGGGACAGGAGATACGAGCAGTACTTC.

The V and J genes are TRBV6-1 and TRBJ2-7, with D possibly being TRBD2 (6 bases). Germline assignment: CDR1 MNHNS and CDR2 SASEGT. This CDR3 is 13 amino acids long. The V gene lost 7 bases and the J gene lost 0 bases, with 10 bases spanning the gap. CDR3 in amino acids: CASTRDFSYEQYF. The DNA for the CDR3 is TGTGCCAGCACCCGGGACTTCTCCTACGAGCAGTACTTC.

The chain has TRBV13 and TRBJ2-5, with D possibly being TRBD1 (5 bases). Germline CDR1 PRHDT, CDR2 FYEKMQ (reference sequence). Trimming took 1 base from V and 1 from J, leaving 10 bases between them. This CDR3 is built from 15 residues. The CDR3 is CASSLVGRAQETQYF. The CDR3 DNA reads TGTGCCAGCAGCTTAGTAGGCAGGGCCCAAGAGACCCAGTACTTC.